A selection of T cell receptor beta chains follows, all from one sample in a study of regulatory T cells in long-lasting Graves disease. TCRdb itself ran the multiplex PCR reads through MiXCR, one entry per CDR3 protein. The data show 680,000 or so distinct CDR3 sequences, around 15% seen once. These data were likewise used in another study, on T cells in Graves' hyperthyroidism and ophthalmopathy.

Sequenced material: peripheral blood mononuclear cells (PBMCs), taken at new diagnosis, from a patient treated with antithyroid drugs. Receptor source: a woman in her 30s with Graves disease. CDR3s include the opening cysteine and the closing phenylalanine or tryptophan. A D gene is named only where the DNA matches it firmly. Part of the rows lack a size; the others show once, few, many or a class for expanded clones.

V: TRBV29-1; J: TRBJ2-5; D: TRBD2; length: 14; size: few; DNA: TGCAGCGTTGAAACGCTAGCGGGCCAAGAGACCCAGTACTTC; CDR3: CSVETLAGQETQYF
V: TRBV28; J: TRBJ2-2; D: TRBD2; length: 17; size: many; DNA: TGTGCCAGCAGGAAGACTAGCGGACAAGAGGGCACCGGGGAGCTGTTTTTT; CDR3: CASRKTSGQEGTGELFF
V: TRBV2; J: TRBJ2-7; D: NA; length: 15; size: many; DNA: TGTGCCAGCAGGCGAGATCAGGTGGGAAGCTACGAGCAGTACTTC; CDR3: CASRRDQVGSYEQYF
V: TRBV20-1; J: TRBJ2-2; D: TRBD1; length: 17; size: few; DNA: TGCAGTGCTAGAGACGGGACAGGAGTAGCGAACACCGGGGAGCTGTTTTTT; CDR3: CSARDGTGVANTGELFF
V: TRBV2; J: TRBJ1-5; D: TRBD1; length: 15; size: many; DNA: TGTGCCGGAGGCCCTACAGGGGATAGCAATCAGCCCCAGCATTTT; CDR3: CAGGPTGDSNQPQHF
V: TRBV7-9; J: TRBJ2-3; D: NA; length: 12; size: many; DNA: TGTGCCAGCAGCTTAGGAGCAGATACGCAGTATTTT; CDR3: CASSLGADTQYF
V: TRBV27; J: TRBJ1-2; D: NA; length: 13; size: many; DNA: TGTGCCAGCAGTTTATCGGGCAGCTATGGCTACACCTTC; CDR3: CASSLSGSYGYTF
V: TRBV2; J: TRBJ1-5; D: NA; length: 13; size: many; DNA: TGTGCCAGCACATGGGGAAGCAATCAGCCCCAGCATTTT; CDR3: CASTWGSNQPQHF
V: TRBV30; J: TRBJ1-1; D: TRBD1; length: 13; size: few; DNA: TGTGCCTGGAGTGCGGCAGGGGGCAGTGAAGCTTTCTTT; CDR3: CAWSAAGGSEAFF
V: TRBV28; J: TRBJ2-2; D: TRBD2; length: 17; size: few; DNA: TGTGCCAGCAGTCCGGGACTAGCGGGAGGACCGGGCGGGGAGCTGTTTTTT; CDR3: CASSPGLAGGPGGELFF
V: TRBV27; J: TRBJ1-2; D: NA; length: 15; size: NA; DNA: TGTGCCAGCAGTTTATCGGGGGGTTTCGGCTATGGCTACACCTTC; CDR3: CASSLSGGFGYGYTF
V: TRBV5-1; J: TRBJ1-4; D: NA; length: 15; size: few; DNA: TGCGCCAGCAGCTCCACAGGGTTTCCTAATGAAAAACTGTTTTTT; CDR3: CASSSTGFPNEKLFF
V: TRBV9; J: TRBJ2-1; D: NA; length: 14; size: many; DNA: TGTGCCAGCAATAGCGGAAGCTCCTACAATGAGCAGTTCTTC; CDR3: CASNSGSSYNEQFF
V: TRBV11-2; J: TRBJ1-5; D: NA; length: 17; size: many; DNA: TGTGCCAGCAGCCTTGATCCGGGACTAGGGAGCAATCAGCCCCAGCATTTT; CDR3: CASSLDPGLGSNQPQHF